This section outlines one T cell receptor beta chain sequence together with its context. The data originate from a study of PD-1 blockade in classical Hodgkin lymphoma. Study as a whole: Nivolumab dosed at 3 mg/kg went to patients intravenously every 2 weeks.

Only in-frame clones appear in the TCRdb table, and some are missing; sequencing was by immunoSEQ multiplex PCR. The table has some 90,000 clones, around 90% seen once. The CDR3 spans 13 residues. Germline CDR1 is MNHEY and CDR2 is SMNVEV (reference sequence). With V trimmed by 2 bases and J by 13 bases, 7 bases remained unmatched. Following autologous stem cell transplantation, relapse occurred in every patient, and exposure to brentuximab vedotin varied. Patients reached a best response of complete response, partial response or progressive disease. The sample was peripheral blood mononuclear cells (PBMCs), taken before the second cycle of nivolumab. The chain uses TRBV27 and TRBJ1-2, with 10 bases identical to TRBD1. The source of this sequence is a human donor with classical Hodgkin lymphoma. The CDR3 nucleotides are TGTGCCAGCAGTTTACCCGGAGACAGGGGGCGCACCTTC. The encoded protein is CASSLPGDRGRTF.